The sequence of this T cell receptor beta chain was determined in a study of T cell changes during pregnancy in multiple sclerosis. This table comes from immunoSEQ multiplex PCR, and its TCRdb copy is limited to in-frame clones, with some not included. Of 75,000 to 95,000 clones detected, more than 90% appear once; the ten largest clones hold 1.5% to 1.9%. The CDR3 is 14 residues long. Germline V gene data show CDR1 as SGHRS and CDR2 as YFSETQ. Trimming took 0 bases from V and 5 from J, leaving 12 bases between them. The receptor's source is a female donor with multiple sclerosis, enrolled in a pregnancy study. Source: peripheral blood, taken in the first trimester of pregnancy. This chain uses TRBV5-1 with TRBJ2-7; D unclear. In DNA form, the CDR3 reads TGCGCCAGCAGCTTGGAGACCAGCGCGAACGAGCAGTACTTC. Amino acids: CASSLETSANEQYF.